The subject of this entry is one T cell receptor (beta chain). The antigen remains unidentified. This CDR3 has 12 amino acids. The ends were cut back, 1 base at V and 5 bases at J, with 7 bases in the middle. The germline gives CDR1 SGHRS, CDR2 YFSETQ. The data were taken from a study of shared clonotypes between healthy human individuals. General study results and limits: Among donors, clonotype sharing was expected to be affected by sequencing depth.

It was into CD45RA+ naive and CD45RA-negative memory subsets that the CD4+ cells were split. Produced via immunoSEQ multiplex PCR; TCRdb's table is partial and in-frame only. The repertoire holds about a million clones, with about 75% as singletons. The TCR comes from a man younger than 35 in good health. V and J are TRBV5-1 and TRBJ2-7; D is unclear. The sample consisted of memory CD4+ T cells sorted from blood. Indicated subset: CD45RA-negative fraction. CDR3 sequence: CASSLNSNEQYF. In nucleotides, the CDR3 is TGCGCCAGCAGCTTGAATAGTAACGAGCAGTACTTC.